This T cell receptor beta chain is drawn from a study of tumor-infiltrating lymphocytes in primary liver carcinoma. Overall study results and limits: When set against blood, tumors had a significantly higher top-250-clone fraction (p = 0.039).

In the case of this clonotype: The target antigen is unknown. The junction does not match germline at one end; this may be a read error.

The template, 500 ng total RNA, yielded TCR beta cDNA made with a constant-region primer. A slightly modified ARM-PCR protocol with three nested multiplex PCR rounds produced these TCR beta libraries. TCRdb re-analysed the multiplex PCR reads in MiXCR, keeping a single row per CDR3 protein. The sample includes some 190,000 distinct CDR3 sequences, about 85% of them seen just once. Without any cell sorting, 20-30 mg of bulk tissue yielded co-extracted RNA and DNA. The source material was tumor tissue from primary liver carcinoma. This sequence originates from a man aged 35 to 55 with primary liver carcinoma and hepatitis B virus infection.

The chain's CDR3 is CASRALQGYGGEQFF. For the CDR3, the DNA is TGTGCCAGCAGAGCCTTACAGGGGTACGGCGGGGAGCAGTTTTTT. The chain combines TRBV28 with TRBJ2-2, with a possible D match to TRBD1 (7 bases). Germline CDR1 reads MDHEN; CDR2 reads SYDVKM. The CDR3 contains 15 residues.